The clone carrying this T cell receptor beta chain has only a few counts. This entry belongs to a study of spatial heterogeneity in lung cancer. Time point described: blood at routine non-recurrence follow-up after resection. Material for sequencing was whole RNA from tumor, nontumor lung or frozen PBMC, left unsorted. TCRdb reprocessed the 5' RACE reads with MiXCR, giving one entry per CDR3 protein. The table has about 70,000 distinct CDR3 sequences, about 9.5% seen once. With V trimmed by 6 bases and J by 5 bases, 8 bases remained unmatched. Germline lookup yields CDR1 MDHEN and CDR2 SYDVKM. The CDR3 runs to 14 residues.

The chain has TRBV28 and TRBJ2-5, with TRBD2 matching over 8 bases. The receptor was isolated from a female donor with early-stage non-small cell lung cancer. This sample comprised PBMCs, obtained at follow-up. CDR3 sequence reads: CASSPGGDRETQYF. Written as DNA, the CDR3 is TGTGCCAGCAGCCCGGGGGGGGATCGGGAGACCCAGTACTTC.